Below, 9 T cell receptor beta chains from the same sample are listed, as sequenced in a study of blood T cell repertoires in COVID-19. The assay was immunoSEQ multiplex PCR, and TCRdb's table has in-frame clones only and misses some. The data contain some 100,000 clones, roughly 70% of them singletons. The sequencing sample was made of peripheral blood. The source is a man aged 65 to 79 with COVID-19, enrolled during active disease.

In its sample, this clone was seen a few times. The V gene is TRBV30, the J gene TRBJ2-3, with a weak D call TRBD2 (6 bases). V lost 3 bases and J lost 0, with 13 bases in between. Germline lookup yields CDR1 GTSNPN and CDR2 SVGIG (reference sequence). The CDR3 totals 15 residues. CDR3 sequence reads: CAWSLLAVSTDTQYF. The CDR3 coding sequence is TGTGCCTGGAGCCTACTAGCCGTTAGCACAGATACGCAGTATTTT.

V gene TRBV7-2 combines with J gene TRBJ1-5; D is undetermined. Trimming took off 2 bases at V and 1 base at J, with 15 bases between the two ends. Germline CDR1 reads SGHTA; CDR2 reads FQGNSA. The CDR3 extends over 17 amino acids. CDR3 nucleotide sequence: TGTGCCAGCAGCTTATTTGGTGCAGGTTGGAGCAATCAGCCCCAGCATTTT. It specifies CASSLFGAGWSNQPQHF.

The rearrangement uses TRBV2 and TRBJ2-2, with TRBD2 matching 12 bases. V was clipped by 6 bases and J by 1 base; unmatched bases: 9. Germline CDR1 SNHLY, CDR2 FYNNEI. CDR3 length: 18 residues. The CDR3 region is CASRLTSGSPLNTGELFF. The CDR3 bases are TGTGCCAGCAGGTTGACTAGCGGGAGCCCTCTGAACACCGGGGAGCTGTTTTTT.

The rearrangement links TRBV3-1 (or the pseudogene TRBV3-2) to TRBJ1-2; 7 bases agree with TRBD1. CDR3 length: 16 residues. Germline CDR1 is LGHDT and CDR2 is YNNKEL (reference sequence). The junction had 11 bases not matched to a gene; V was cut back by 0 bases and J by 7 bases. The CDR3 loop reads CASSQETGYRGFGYTF. The CDR3, as DNA: TGTGCCAGCAGCCAAGAGACAGGTTACAGGGGCTTTGGCTACACCTTC.

This clone was observed a single time. V and J are TRBV5-4 and TRBJ2-3, with 8 bases identical to TRBD2. From germline, CDR1 is SGHNT and CDR2 YYREEE (reference sequence). CDR3 length equals 13 residues. The junction had 1 base not matched to a gene; V was cut back by 5 bases and J by 2 bases. CDR3: CASRLADTDTQYF. In DNA, the CDR3 is TGTGCCAGCAGACTAGCGGACACAGATACGCAGTATTTT.

This chain joins TRBV7-8 and TRBJ2-5; the D gene is possibly TRBD2 (7 bases). The CDR3 has 15 amino acids. The germline V gene encodes CDR1 SGHVS and CDR2 FQNEAQ. V dropped 5 bases and J dropped 2 bases, with 15 bases sitting between them. The CDR3 reads CASSREGGAQETQYF. CDR3 nucleotide sequence: TGTGCCAGCAGCAGAGAGGGGGGGGCGCAAGAGACCCAGTACTTC.

The rearrangement links TRBV6-6 to TRBJ2-1, with a possible D match to TRBD2 (5 bases). V was cut by 2 bases and J by 5 bases, with 13 bases left in between. This CDR3 is built from 15 residues. The germline CDR1 and CDR2 sequences are MNHNY and SVGAGI (reference sequence). The CDR3 DNA reads as TGTGCCAGCAGTTACGAGGGAGTAAGGGACAATGAGCAGTTCTTC. Translated: CASSYEGVRDNEQFF.

The V and J genes are TRBV14 and TRBJ2-7, with 8 bases aligning to TRBD1. This CDR3 has 13 amino acids. Per germline, CDR1 SGHDN and CDR2 FVKESK. The trim removed 4 bases at V and 8 bases at J, leaving 7 bases unmatched. The CDR3 protein is CASSRDRGVQQYF. The DNA for the CDR3 is TGTGCCAGCAGCCGTGACAGGGGAGTCCAGCAGTACTTC.

The J gene is TRBJ2-2, the V gene TRBV19; TRBD2 matches 9 bases. From germline, CDR1 is LNHDA and CDR2 SQIVND (reference sequence). With 3 bases clipped from V and 5 bases from J, the junction kept 4 bases outside the gene matches. CDR3 length: 15 amino acids. The CDR3 spells CASSIIAGDTGELFF. Written as DNA, the CDR3 is TGTGCCAGTAGTATTATAGCGGGAGATACCGGGGAGCTGTTTTTT.